This T cell receptor beta chain was sequenced for a study of cytomegalovirus exposure and HLA in healthy donors (dated by TCRdb to 2015 to 2018). Concerning the study at large: An earlier analysis of approximately 600 of the donors reported approximately 300 Gb of sequence data and some 120 million unique TCR beta sequences from about 179 million T cells. An early release covering roughly 640 HLA-typed donors comprised approximately 300 gigabases of sequencing data and tens of millions of unique TCR sequences. Among the roughly 400 genotyped donors, more than 70% belonged to the genetic ancestry cluster associated with self-reported Caucasian donors. The aim of the study was to test whether cataloging public T cell receptors could identify signatures of past pathogen exposure. The study used immunosequencing to profile the T cell repertoires of hundreds of subjects and linked those repertoires to cytomegalovirus serostatus. Along with the roughly 670-subject first cohort, a separate validation cohort of over a hundred different subjects was used. High-throughput TCR immunosequencing, statistical association of individual TCRs with disease status, and machine learning were combined to predict cytomegalovirus infection status. In a later analysis, previously published TCR beta repertoires from 550 to 750 donors were re-analyzed and high-resolution HLA genotyping was added so that TCR occurrence patterns could be studied. Rather than using new phenotypic data, the later analysis identified candidate immune exposures from TCR beta sequences and from how often those sequences occurred across donors. An earlier analysis of 500 to 650 of the donors applied high-throughput TCR beta sequencing to assess whether each TCR beta V gene segment acted as functional or pseudogenic. Donor age, sex, ethnicity and CMV serostatus were compiled together with the repertoire data. Genome-wide SNP genotypes for about 55% of the 666 donors were used in a later genetic analysis, which treated that subset as a discovery cohort. Every discovery cohort repertoire had been produced on one sequencing platform. Class I and class II HLA loci were covered by the typing at four-digit resolution. Typing coverage differed by locus: A, B, C, DRB1 and DQB1 were typed in roughly 620-640 donors, DQA1 in approximately 520, DPA1 in approximately 610, and DPB1 in 400 to 480. Because of strong linkage in the cohort, five DR-DQ haplotypes were treated as single units for association and clustering. Among approximately 370 genotyped donors of the cohort, an average of roughly 230,000 unique TCR beta nucleotide sequences was sequenced per donor, of which roughly 18% were non-productive.

The CDR3 goes from the cysteine to the phenylalanine over 15 residues. Only CDR3 DNA remains: 45 bases, in frame from the first base. Taken from the germline V gene, the CDR1 and CDR2 loops are WSHSY and SAAADI. V and J lose 9 bases and 5 bases, and a span of 17 bases separates them. The cohort consisted of 650 to 850 healthy bone marrow donors. All cohort members were sampled while nominally healthy, although unrecorded immune exposures were likely present. The donor was CMV seronegative and was included in the group of a few hundred seronegative cohort members. Every donor gave a peripheral blood sample, and the peripheral blood mononuclear cells from that sample were used for TCR beta sequencing. The Qiagen DNeasy Blood Extraction Kit was used to extract genomic DNA from the blood cell samples. About this clone itself: Its binding antigen is unknown. No base-level quality is on record; no much larger clone is a single base apart.

Broad study findings and their caveats: Most TCR sequences were seen in very few donors, while some public TCRs were found in many individuals. About 15 rarely observed V segments, including chromosome 9 orphons, were excluded from the earlier analysis of just under 600 of the donors because counts were too low. The only immune exposure information available for the cohort was CMV serostatus. In both the original and validation cohorts, the classifier was reported to diagnose cytomegalovirus status with high specificity and sensitivity. V-gene and J-gene trimming of TCR beta chains was associated with a missense DCLRE1C variant in a later genetic analysis, and the association was replicated in an independent cohort. According to the authors, the approach could potentially be generalized to other disease states and immunological phenotypes. The 87-base-pair reads could not distinguish some IMGT-functional V segments, including TRBV6-2 and TRBV6-3, so those segments were excluded. The presence/absence analyses assumed that sequencing depth was roughly uniform across donors, and that assumption may not be true. In a later analysis, the rate of TCR association differed among HLA loci, with DRB1 alleles having the most associated TCRs and HLA-C alleles having the fewest. Assigning TCR associations to individual alleles was difficult when HLA alleles, especially DR and DQ, strongly co-occurred. In this cohort, only TCR beta chains were sequenced, and detectable features were limited by the absence of alpha or paired-chain data. A later analysis associated about 16,000 TCR beta sequences with specific HLA alleles at a false discovery rate of 0.05. A cluster of highly shared sequence variants was judged likely to represent a technical artifact of the sequencing pipeline. Correlated functional status among segregating V segments might reflect linkage disequilibrium, but an unknown experimental factor could not be ruled out. A few of the identified cytomegalovirus-associated TCR beta chains were confirmed in vitro to be specific for cytomegalovirus antigens. In a later analysis, most CMV-associated TCR beta chains were found to appear HLA-restricted, with HLA associations seemingly driven largely by CMV exposure. According to a later analysis, parvovirus B19, influenza, CMV and Epstein-Barr virus appeared linked to several top co-occurrence clusters. A later genetic analysis reported fewer N-insertions in productive TCRs among donors in an Asian-associated ancestry cluster than the roughly 650-donor mean. In an earlier analysis of 587 of the donors, most TCR beta V segments appeared in productive rearrangements about 87% or about 30% of the time, broadly matching IMGT annotations. HLA typing was unavailable for some donors at each locus, so association tests used only the typed subset. A further reported finding was that TCR beta sequences accurately predicted the HLA-A and HLA-B alleles for most subjects in the first cohort. In a later analysis, HLA-associated TCR beta chains showed more clonal expansion and lower generation probabilities than non-associated chains that were equally common. A total of 164 TCR beta chains were listed by the study as associated with cytomegalovirus.

Receptors were amplified or captured by the immunoSEQ multiplex PCR assay. For the multiplex PCR, a mixture combining 60 forward primers for TCR Vbeta segments and 13 reverse primers for TCR Jbeta segments was used. Amplification of the CDR3 region of rearranged TCR beta genes was performed with a multiplex PCR assay on genomic DNA. On the Illumina HiSeq System, the amplified TCR beta libraries were sequenced as 87-base-pair reads. The authors' analysis ran thus. In a later analysis, about 80 million unique TCR beta chains were counted across the 500 to 850 repertoires, and around 10 million of these chains were shared by at least two donors. A nearest-neighbor algorithm error-corrected the raw reads and collapsed the reads into unique sequences, merging closely related sequences to remove PCR and sequencing errors. Alignment of CDR3 sequences to IMGT reference sequences was used to assign V, D and J gene segments. Each retained sequence needed at least a six-nucleotide match to both a V gene segment and a J gene segment. A rearrangement counted as productive if the CDR3 had no stop codons and remained in frame with V and J, and every other rearrangement counted as non-productive. Following IMGT convention, CDR3 was defined as the stretch from the second conserved V-encoded cysteine to the conserved J-encoded phenylalanine. Sequences without an unambiguous match to a single V gene segment were excluded from the earlier analysis of almost 600 of the donors. In an earlier analysis of a few hundred of the donors, V segments were called functional above 56.7% productive rearrangements and were called segregating when the between-donor standard deviation exceeded 5%. To diagnose cytomegalovirus status from the catalog of TCR beta chain sequences, a statistical classification framework was built. In a later analysis, V and J genes were assigned by comparing TCR nucleotide sequences against IMGT/GENE-DB human TR gene sequences. A later analysis assigned CDR3 sequences and most-parsimonious VDJ recombination scenarios with the TCRdist pipeline. In a later analysis, each TCR beta chain was defined by its CDR3 amino acid sequence together with its V-gene family, and reads lacking a unique V-gene family were excluded. A later analysis removed 550 to 700 highly shared, low-generation-probability nucleotide sequences to deal with suspected cross-contamination and a sequencing artifact. For each public chain, a later analysis derived a clonal expansion index from normalized ranks of inferred template counts within each repertoire. A later analysis computed generation probabilities with a VDJ recombination model fitted to out-of-frame rearrangements, and checked the results against IGoR. Hypergeometric tests were used in a later analysis to score TCR-TCR, TCR-HLA and TCR-CMV co-occurrence, with a repertoire-size bias correction applied to the TCR pairs. In a later analysis, false discovery rates were estimated by permuting HLA or CMV assignments 20 times. In a later analysis, co-occurring TCRs were grouped using DBSCAN, with TCRdist sequence similarity added in when clustering inside HLA-allele-positive subsets. Repertoires with fewer than 30,000 or more than 120,000 public chains were left out of co-occurrence clustering, as were about 5 repertoires with anomalous nucleotide sharing. The table was pulled from immuneACCESS by TCRdb, which kept in-frame rearrangements only. Such tables lose some clones; where checked, under half of the loss comes from unresolved V genes, and the rest has no known cause. V, J and clone size are those of that table, while D and trimming were read from the DNA. Within this sample are about 220,000 clones, with more than 60% of them counted one time only. Approximately 1.9% of the sample is in the top ten clones.

Rearrangement joined TRBV10-2 to TRBJ1-6; TRBD1 could be the D gene, as 6 bases match. Sequences were obtained from PBMCs. This TCR was sampled from a woman in her 30s in good health and CMV-seronegative. The encoded CDR3 is CASRGGVLDNSPLHF. The DNA sequence is as follows: TGCGCCAGTAGAGGGGGAGTCCTAGATAATTCACCCCTCCACTTT.